The 32 T cell receptor beta chains below all came from one sample that was sequenced in a study of blood T cell repertoires in COVID-19. Produced via immunoSEQ multiplex PCR; TCRdb's table is partial and in-frame only. The repertoire has around 300,000 clones, 75% to 90% of them found once; the top ten carry approximately 2%. Specimen: peripheral blood. These receptors originate from a man in his fifties with acute or convalescent COVID-19.

The chain joins TRBV6-5 to TRBJ1-2; TRBD1 agrees at 11 bases. With V trimmed by 6 bases and J by 4 bases, 4 bases remained unmatched. The germline V gene encodes CDR1 MNHEY and CDR2 SVGAGI. This CDR3 has 14 amino acids. CDR3 sequence: CASSPGQGVYGYTF. The DNA of the CDR3 is TGTGCCAGCAGCCCGGGACAGGGGGTCTATGGCTACACCTTC.

Only a few counts were recorded for this clone. The chain recombines TRBV5-4 with TRBJ2-3, with 7 bases matching TRBD2. Trimming removed 3 bases from V and 2 bases from J; junction bases left unmatched: 6. The CDR3 sequence is 15 residues long. CDR1 is SGHNT and CDR2 is YYREEE in the germline V gene (reference sequence). The CDR3 here is CASSWELAFTDTQYF. CDR3 DNA: TGTGCCAGCAGCTGGGAACTAGCGTTCACAGATACGCAGTATTTT.

V and J are TRBV7-8 and TRBJ2-7; TRBD2 is a possible D gene (5 bases). Germline CDR1 SGHVS, CDR2 FQNEAQ. V was clipped by 5 bases and J by 0 bases, with 14 bases between them. CDR3 length: 15 residues. CDR3 in DNA: TGTGCCAGCAGCCCCCGGACTCGCAGCTCCTACGAGCAGTACTTC. Translation gives CASSPRTRSSYEQYF.

Regarding this clone: Additional DNA sequences in this sample encode the identical CDR3. The J gene is TRBJ2-2, the V gene TRBV9; D possibly corresponds to TRBD1 (6 bases). Between the trimmed V and J ends, which lost 2 bases and 0 bases, there was a span of 8 bases. The CDR3 extends over 15 amino acids. Germline V gives CDR1 SGDLS, CDR2 YYNGEE. The CDR3 region has the DNA TGTGCCAGCAGCGTGGGGGCATCGAACACCGGGGAGCTGTTTTTT. Its translation is CASSVGASNTGELFF.

This chain connects TRBV6-5 to TRBJ1-1; possibly TRBD1 for D (6 bases). V was shortened by 8 bases and J by 1 base, with 14 bases between the two germline ends. Per germline, CDR1 MNHEY and CDR2 SVGAGI. This CDR3 contains 14 residues. This CDR3 is CASWSYRENTEAFF. The CDR3 DNA follows: TGTGCCAGCTGGTCTTACAGGGAGAACACTGAAGCTTTCTTT.

The chain uses TRBV7-2 and TRBJ1-2, with TRBD1 as a possible D gene (6 bases). Trimming shortened V by 4 bases and J by 5 bases, and 11 bases separated the two germline ends. The germline gives CDR1 SGHTA, CDR2 FQGNSA. This CDR3 is built from 13 residues. The CDR3 loop is CASSSDRKYGYTF. The CDR3 DNA follows: TGTGCCAGCAGCTCCGACAGGAAATATGGCTACACCTTC. Using reference TRBV7-2 and TRBJ1-2 for the parts outside the CDR3, the full variable domain is GAGVSQSPSNKVTEKGKDVELRCDPISGHTALYWYRQSLGQGLEFLIYFQGNSAPDKSGLPSDRFSAERTGGSVSTLTIQRTQQEDSAVYLCASSSDRKYGYTFGSGTRLTVV.

This clone was detected only once. The V gene is TRBV4-1, the J gene TRBJ1-1; 7 bases align to TRBD1. The CDR3 contains 17 residues. Germline CDR1 MGHRA, CDR2 YSYEKL. V dropped 0 bases and J dropped 1; count of bases not matched to a gene: 8. The CDR3 coding sequence is TGCGCCAGCAGCCAAGATGCGGGACAGCTCAAGAACACTGAAGCTTTCTTT. This sequence encodes CASSQDAGQLKNTEAFF.

This chain links TRBV19 with TRBJ2-3; 7 nucleotides align to TRBD1. The CDR3 loop spans 13 amino acids. Germline trimming cut 5 bases from V and 7 bases from J; bases unmatched to any gene: 6. The germline V gene encodes CDR1 LNHDA and CDR2 SQIVND (reference sequence). The CDR3 spells CASSSQGVNTQYF. In DNA, the CDR3 is TGTGCCAGTAGTTCCCAGGGGGTCAATACGCAGTATTTT.

V is TRBV5-4 and J is TRBJ1-5; D uncertain. The CDR3 is 17 amino acids. V dropped 0 bases and J dropped 2 bases, with 15 bases sitting between them. Germline V lookup: CDR1 SGHNT, CDR2 YYREEE (reference sequence). Here the CDR3 DNA reads TGTGCCAGCAGCTTGGATCCCCTGGGCCTCGGCAATCAGCCCCAGCATTTT. As protein: CASSLDPLGLGNQPQHF.

The sample holds a few counts of this clone. This specimen includes other DNA sequences encoding the same CDR3. J is TRBJ1-1 and V is TRBV29-1; TRBD1 agrees at 10 bases. Losses at the gene ends were 7 bases for V and 5 bases for J; bases not matched to a gene: 7. Germline V gene sequence: CDR1 SQVTM, CDR2 ANQGSEA. CDR3 length: 13 residues. CDR3 bases: TGCAGCGCCTGGGACAGGGGAGGGACTGAAGCTTTCTTT. Translated: CSAWDRGGTEAFF.

The gene calls are TRBV11-2 and TRBJ1-3; TRBD1 agrees at 7 bases. The CDR3 totals 16 residues. From germline, CDR1 is SGHAT and CDR2 FQNNGV. J was trimmed by 0 bases and V by 3 bases; bases with no gene match: 5. CDR3 loop: CASSFHRGNSGNTIYF. The CDR3 region has the DNA TGTGCCAGCAGCTTCCACAGGGGAAACTCTGGAAACACCATATATTTT.

The J gene is TRBJ1-2, the V gene TRBV6-1, with 7 bases lining up with TRBD1. The CDR3 totals 15 residues. Germline V gene sequence: CDR1 MNHNS, CDR2 SASEGT. The V and J ends lost 3 bases and 8 bases, in that order; junction bases with no gene match: 12. CDR3: CASSEPITGVGGYTF. DNA for the CDR3: TGTGCCAGCAGTGAGCCGATAACAGGGGTAGGGGGCTACACCTTC.

This sequence joins TRBV4-1 and TRBJ1-1; D is possibly TRBD1 (6 bases). The CDR3 loop spans 14 amino acids. The ends were cut back, 5 bases at V and 0 bases at J, with 10 bases in the middle. The germline V gene has CDR1 MGHRA and CDR2 YSYEKL. CDR3 residues: CASSYGQMNTEAFF. CDR3 sequence (DNA): TGCGCCAGCAGCTACGGACAGATGAACACTGAAGCTTTCTTT.

The V gene is TRBV18, the J gene TRBJ1-4; 7 bases agree with TRBD1. V was clipped by 3 bases and J by 4 bases; unmatched bases: 2. This CDR3 region has 14 residues. Germline-derived CDR1 and CDR2 are KGHSH and LQKENI. CDR3 DNA: TGTGCCAGCTCACCGGGGACAGTTAATGAAAAACTGTTTTTT. Encoded protein: CASSPGTVNEKLFF.

The rearrangement uses TRBV7-2 and TRBJ1-4; D unclear. CDR3 size: 14 residues. CDR1 and CDR2 (germline): SGHTA, FQGNSA. Trimming left V 5 bases short and J 7 bases short, with 14 bases between. The CDR3 sequence: CASSIMRAGEKLFF. The DNA of the CDR3 is TGTGCCAGCAGCATCATGAGGGCGGGTGAAAAACTGTTTTTT.

J is TRBJ1-2 and V is TRBV6-5; unclear D gene. This CDR3 comprises 14 residues. The V end lost 10 bases, the J end lost 4 bases, and 19 bases lay between the germline ends. Per the germline V gene, CDR1 is MNHEY and CDR2 is SVGAGI. The CDR3 DNA sequence: TGTGCCATCCGACCTGGGCGGGAGACCTATGGCTACACCTTC. It specifies CAIRPGRETYGYTF.

The chain carries TRBV2 and TRBJ2-2; D is possibly TRBD2 (6 bases). V dropped 4 bases and J dropped 4 bases, with 10 bases sitting between them. The CDR3 extends over 14 amino acids. CDR1 and CDR2 (germline): SNHLY, FYNNEI. CDR3 bases: TGTGCCAGCAGTGGCGGGACTTTCACCGGGGAGCTGTTTTTT. Protein product: CASSGGTFTGELFF.

CDR3 residues: CASSTGTGSYEQYF. For the CDR3, the DNA is TGTGCCAGCAGCACCGGGACAGGGAGCTACGAGCAGTACTTC. The rearrangement uses TRBV11-3 and TRBJ2-7, with 9 bases aligning to TRBD1. J gave up 3 bases and V 5 bases, and 5 bases lay outside the gene matches. Germline CDR1 is SGHNT and CDR2 is YENEEA. This CDR3 comprises 14 residues.

The V call is TRBV6-5, the J call TRBJ1-2; 9 nucleotides align to TRBD1. The germline gives CDR1 MNHEY, CDR2 SVGAGI. The CDR3 sequence is 14 residues long. V shed 5 bases, J shed 7 bases, and the junction held 8 bases outside the gene matches. The DNA for the CDR3 is TGTGCCAGCAGTCACGGACAGGGGCCCGGTGGCTACACCTTC. This translates into CASSHGQGPGGYTF.

This chain joins TRBV7-2 and TRBJ1-2; TRBD1 might be the D (6 bases). CDR3 size: 14 residues. V shed 5 bases and J shed 3 bases, with 13 bases lying between them. In germline, CDR1 is SGHTA, CDR2 FQGNSA. Here the CDR3 reads CASSLTRTDYGYTF. CDR3 bases: TGTGCCAGCAGCCTAACCAGGACAGACTATGGCTACACCTTC.

The V gene is TRBV27, the J gene TRBJ1-5, with unresolved D. The V gene's germline CDR1 is MNHEY and CDR2 SMNVEV (reference sequence). With 3 bases removed from V and 7 bases from J, the gap between germline ends came to 16 bases. The CDR3 runs 15 residues. The DNA of the CDR3 is TGTGCCAGCAGTTTTCGATCACAGAATATCCAGCCCCAGCATTTT. It encodes CASSFRSQNIQPQHF.

The CDR3 DNA is TGCGCCAGCAGTGGCGCAGGGTACACTGAAGCTTTCTTT. Protein sequence: CASSGAGYTEAFF. The chain links TRBV10-2 to TRBJ1-1, with D perhaps TRBD1 (5 bases). The germline V gene has CDR1 WSHSY and CDR2 SAAADI. The CDR3 is 13 residues long. V lost 4 bases to trimming and J lost 3 bases, with 9 bases between them.

This chain joins TRBV19 and TRBJ2-1, with TRBD2 identical over 7 bases. The CDR3 covers 17 residues. Germline-derived CDR1 and CDR2 are LNHDA and SQIVND (reference sequence). J lost 1 base, V lost 4 bases, and 10 bases had no gene match. The CDR3 loop reads CASSTVGGLKSYNEQFF. CDR3 DNA: TGTGCCAGTAGTACAGTCGGGGGACTAAAATCCTACAATGAGCAGTTCTTC.

The V and J genes are TRBV9 and TRBJ1-1; tentatively, D is TRBD1 (6 bases). The CDR3 consists of 16 residues. The V gene lost 4 bases and the J gene lost 1 base, with 17 bases spanning the gap. Per germline, CDR1 SGDLS and CDR2 YYNGEE. This chain's CDR3 is CASSPRTASGNTEAFF. CDR3 coding DNA: TGTGCCAGCAGCCCACGGACAGCCTCCGGGAACACTGAAGCTTTCTTT.

For the CDR3, the DNA is TGCGCCAGCAGCTTGGGGACTAGCGGGGGCCGCTTGCAGTATTTT. The encoded protein is CASSLGTSGGRLQYF. The chain joins TRBV5-1 to TRBJ2-3; 13 positions match TRBD2. The CDR3 is made up of 15 amino acids. Losses at the gene ends were 0 bases for V and 11 bases for J; bases not matched to a gene: 6. Germline loops: CDR1 SGHRS, CDR2 YFSETQ.

V and J are TRBV18 and TRBJ1-3; a possible D gene is TRBD1 (5 bases). The CDR3 is 14 amino acids. Germline assignment: CDR1 KGHSH and CDR2 LQKENI. Trimming left V 4 bases short and J 4 bases short, with 11 bases between. The CDR3 is CASSQQEQGNTIYF. The CDR3 DNA sequence: TGTGCCAGCTCACAACAGGAACAGGGAAACACCATATATTTT. The complete variable domain, with remaining parts taken from reference TRBV18 and TRBJ1-3, reads NAGVMQNPRHLVRRRGQEARLRCSPMKGHSHVYWYRQLPEEGLKFMVYLQKENIIDESGMPKERFSAEFPKEGPSILRIQQVVRGDSAAYFCASSQQEQGNTIYFGEGSWLTVV.

This clone was seen once. V and J are TRBV18 and TRBJ2-5; perhaps TRBD1 as D (6 bases). Germline CDR1 and CDR2: KGHSH and LQKENI. CDR3 length: 15 amino acids. Trimming took off 4 bases at V and 1 base at J, with 13 bases between the two ends. DNA for the CDR3: TGTGCCAGCTCACTCCGGACAGTAATCCAAGAGACCCAGTACTTC. Its protein is CASSLRTVIQETQYF.

The V gene is TRBV19, the J gene TRBJ1-5; no clear D gene. Germline-derived CDR1 and CDR2 are LNHDA and SQIVND (reference sequence). V lost 5 bases, J lost 4 bases, and 15 bases lay in between. The CDR3 totals 15 residues. CDR3 protein: CASSSTSGKNQPQHF. CDR3 nucleotide sequence: TGTGCCAGTAGTTCCACCTCCGGGAAGAATCAGCCCCAGCATTTT.

The rearrangement links TRBV6-6 to TRBJ2-5; D might be TRBD2 (6 bases). Germline CDR1 is MNHNY and CDR2 is SVGAGI (reference sequence). Trimming cost V 2 bases and J 4 bases, with 14 bases left between them. This CDR3 has 15 residues. The CDR3 reads CASSYGSGDIETQYF. The CDR3 DNA reads TGTGCCAGCAGTTACGGGTCGGGGGATATAGAGACCCAGTACTTC.

V is TRBV15 and J is TRBJ1-1; D unclear. The CDR3 covers 14 residues. Germline CDR1 and CDR2: LNHNV and YYDKDF (reference sequence). V was shortened by 1 base and J by 10 bases, with 16 bases between the two germline ends. The CDR3: CATSRVGVEGRAFF. The CDR3 DNA reads as TGTGCCACCAGCAGAGTCGGTGTTGAGGGTCGAGCTTTCTTT.

This clone showed up just once. The DNA for the CDR3 is TGCGCCAGCAGCTCCCGGGGTCCAGGTGCGGGTGCAGGGGAAGGGTTAAGGAGCAATCAGCCCCAGCATTTT. Its protein is CASSSRGPGAGAGEGLRSNQPQHF. V and J are TRBV5-1 and TRBJ1-5; possibly TRBD1 for D (6 bases). The germline V gene encodes CDR1 SGHRS and CDR2 YFSETQ. This CDR3 is 24 amino acids long. The V and J ends lost 3 bases and 1 base respectively, with 38 bases between them.

The chain has TRBV11-2 and TRBJ1-2; no firm D call. Germline V gives CDR1 SGHAT, CDR2 FQNNGV. V was pared by 5 bases and J by 5 bases, with 15 bases between. The CDR3 contains 14 residues. In DNA, the CDR3 is TGTGCCAGCAGCCCGGGTCGCCAAGGATATGGCTACACCTTC. It codes for CASSPGRQGYGYTF.